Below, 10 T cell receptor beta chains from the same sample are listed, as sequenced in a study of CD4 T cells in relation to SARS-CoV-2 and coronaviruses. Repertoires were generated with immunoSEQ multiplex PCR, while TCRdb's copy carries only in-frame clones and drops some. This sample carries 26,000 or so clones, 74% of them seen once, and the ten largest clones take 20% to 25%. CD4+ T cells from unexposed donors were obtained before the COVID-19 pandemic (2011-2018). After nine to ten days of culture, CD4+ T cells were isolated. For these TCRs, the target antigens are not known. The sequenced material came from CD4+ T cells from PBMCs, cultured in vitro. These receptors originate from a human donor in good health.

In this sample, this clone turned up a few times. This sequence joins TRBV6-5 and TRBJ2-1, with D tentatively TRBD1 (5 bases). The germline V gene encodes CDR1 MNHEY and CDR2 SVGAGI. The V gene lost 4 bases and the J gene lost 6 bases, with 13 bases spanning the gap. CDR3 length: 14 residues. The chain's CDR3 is CASSSPQGFNEQFF. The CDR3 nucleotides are TGTGCCAGCAGTTCCCCCCAGGGTTTCAATGAGCAGTTCTTC.

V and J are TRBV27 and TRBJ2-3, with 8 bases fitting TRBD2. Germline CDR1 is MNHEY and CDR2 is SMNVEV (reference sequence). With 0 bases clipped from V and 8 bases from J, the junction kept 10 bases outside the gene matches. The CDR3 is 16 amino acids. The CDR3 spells CASSLSGSGAPATQYF. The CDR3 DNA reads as TGTGCCAGCAGTTTATCGGGTAGCGGGGCCCCCGCTACGCAGTATTTT.

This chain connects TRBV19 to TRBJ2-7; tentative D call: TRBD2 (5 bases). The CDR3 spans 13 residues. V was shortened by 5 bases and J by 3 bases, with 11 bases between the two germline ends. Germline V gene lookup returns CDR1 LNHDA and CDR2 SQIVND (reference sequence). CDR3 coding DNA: TGTGCCAGTAGTTGGACTGAGGGCTACGAGCAGTACTTC. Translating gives CASSWTEGYEQYF.

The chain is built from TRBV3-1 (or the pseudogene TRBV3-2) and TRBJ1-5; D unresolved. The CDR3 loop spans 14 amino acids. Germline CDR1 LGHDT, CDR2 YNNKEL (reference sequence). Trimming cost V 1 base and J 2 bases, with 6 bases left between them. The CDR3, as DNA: TGTGCCAGCAGCCAAGGGGTCGGCAATCAGCCCCAGCATTTT. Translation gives CASSQGVGNQPQHF.

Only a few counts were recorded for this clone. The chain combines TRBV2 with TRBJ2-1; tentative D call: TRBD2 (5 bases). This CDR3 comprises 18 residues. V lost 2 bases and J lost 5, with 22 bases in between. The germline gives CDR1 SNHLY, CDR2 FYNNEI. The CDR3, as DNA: TGTGCCAGCAGTGAATTAACGAACCTGCGGACTTCCGACAATGAGCAGTTCTTC. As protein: CASSELTNLRTSDNEQFF. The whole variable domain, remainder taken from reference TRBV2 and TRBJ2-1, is EPEVTQTPSHQVTQMGQEVILRCVPISNHLYFYWYRQILGQKVEFLVSFYNNEISEKSEIFDDQFSVERPDGSNFTLKIRSTKLEDSAMYFCASSELTNLRTSDNEQFFGPGTRLTVL.

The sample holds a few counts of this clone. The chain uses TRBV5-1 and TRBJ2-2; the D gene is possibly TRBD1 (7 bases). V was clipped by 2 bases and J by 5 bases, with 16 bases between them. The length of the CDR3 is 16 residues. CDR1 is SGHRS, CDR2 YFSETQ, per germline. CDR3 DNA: TGCGCCAGCAGCTTCTTTACAGGGGAGGATACCGGGGAGCTGTTTTTT. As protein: CASSFFTGEDTGELFF.

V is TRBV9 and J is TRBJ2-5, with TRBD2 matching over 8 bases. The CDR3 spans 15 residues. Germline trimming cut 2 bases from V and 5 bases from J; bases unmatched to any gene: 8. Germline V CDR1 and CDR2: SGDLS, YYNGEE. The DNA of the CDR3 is TGTGCCAGCAGCGTGGGTGGACTAGCATCGGAGACCCAGTACTTC. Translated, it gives CASSVGGLASETQYF.

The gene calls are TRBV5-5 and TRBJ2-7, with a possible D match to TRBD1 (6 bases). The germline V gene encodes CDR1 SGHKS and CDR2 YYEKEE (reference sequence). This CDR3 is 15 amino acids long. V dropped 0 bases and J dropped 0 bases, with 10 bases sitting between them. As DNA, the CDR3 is TGTGCCAGCAGCTTGGTTTTGGGACACTCCTACGAGCAGTACTTC. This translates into CASSLVLGHSYEQYF.

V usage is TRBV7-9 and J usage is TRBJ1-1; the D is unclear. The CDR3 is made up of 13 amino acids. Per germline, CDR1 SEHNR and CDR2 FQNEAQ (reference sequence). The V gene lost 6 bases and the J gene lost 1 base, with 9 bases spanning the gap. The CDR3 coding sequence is TGTGCCAGCAGAGCACCCGGGAACACTGAAGCTTTCTTT. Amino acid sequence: CASRAPGNTEAFF.

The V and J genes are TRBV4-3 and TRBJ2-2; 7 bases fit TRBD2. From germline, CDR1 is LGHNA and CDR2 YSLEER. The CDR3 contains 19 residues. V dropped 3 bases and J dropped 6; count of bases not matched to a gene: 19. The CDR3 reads CASSQGEGAGPVWPGELFF. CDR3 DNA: TGCGCCAGCAGCCAGGGGGAGGGAGCGGGTCCCGTTTGGCCCGGGGAGCTGTTTTTT.